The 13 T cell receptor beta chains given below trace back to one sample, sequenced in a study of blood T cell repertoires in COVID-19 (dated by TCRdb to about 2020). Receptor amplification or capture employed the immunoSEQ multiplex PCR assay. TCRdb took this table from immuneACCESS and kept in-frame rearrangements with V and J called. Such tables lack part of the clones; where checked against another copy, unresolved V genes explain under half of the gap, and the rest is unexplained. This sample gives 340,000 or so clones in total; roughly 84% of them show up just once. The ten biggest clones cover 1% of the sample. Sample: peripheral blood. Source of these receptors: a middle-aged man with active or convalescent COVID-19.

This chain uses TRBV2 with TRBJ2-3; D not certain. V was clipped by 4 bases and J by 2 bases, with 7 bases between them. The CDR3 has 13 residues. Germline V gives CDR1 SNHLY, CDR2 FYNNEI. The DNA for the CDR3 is TGTGCCAGCAGTGGGTGGCACACAGATACGCAGTATTTT. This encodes CASSGWHTDTQYF.

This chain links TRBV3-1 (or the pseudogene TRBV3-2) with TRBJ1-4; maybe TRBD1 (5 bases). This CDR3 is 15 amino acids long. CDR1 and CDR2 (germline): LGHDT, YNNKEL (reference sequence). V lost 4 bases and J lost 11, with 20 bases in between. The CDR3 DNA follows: TGTGCCAGCAGCCCCTCCGGGATCAGTGGGGGGAAACTGTTTTTT. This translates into CASSPSGISGGKLFF.

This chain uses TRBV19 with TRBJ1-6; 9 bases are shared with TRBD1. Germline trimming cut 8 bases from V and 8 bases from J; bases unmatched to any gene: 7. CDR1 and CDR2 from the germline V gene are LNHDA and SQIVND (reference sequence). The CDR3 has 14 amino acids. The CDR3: CASSETGGDSPLHF. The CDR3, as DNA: TGTGCCAGTTCAGAGACAGGGGGGGATTCACCCCTCCACTTT.

The CDR3 protein is CASSDLLAGSYEQYF. The CDR3 coding sequence is TGTGCCAGCAGTGACCTACTAGCGGGATCCTACGAGCAGTACTTC. The V gene is TRBV2, the J gene TRBJ2-7, with 10 positions matching TRBD2. Germline V lookup: CDR1 SNHLY, CDR2 FYNNEI. The CDR3 length is 15 residues. The trim removed 3 bases at V and 1 base at J, leaving 3 bases unmatched. Full variable domain (rest looked up from reference TRBV2 and TRBJ2-7): EPEVTQTPSHQVTQMGQEVILRCVPISNHLYFYWYRQILGQKVEFLVSFYNNEISEKSEIFDDQFSVERPDGSNFTLKIRSTKLEDSAMYFCASSDLLAGSYEQYFGPGTRLTVT.

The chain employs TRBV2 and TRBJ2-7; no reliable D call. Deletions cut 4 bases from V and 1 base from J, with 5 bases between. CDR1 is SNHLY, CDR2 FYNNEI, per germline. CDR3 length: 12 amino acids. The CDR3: CASSGTSYEQYF. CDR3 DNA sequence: TGTGCCAGCAGTGGAACATCCTACGAGCAGTACTTC.

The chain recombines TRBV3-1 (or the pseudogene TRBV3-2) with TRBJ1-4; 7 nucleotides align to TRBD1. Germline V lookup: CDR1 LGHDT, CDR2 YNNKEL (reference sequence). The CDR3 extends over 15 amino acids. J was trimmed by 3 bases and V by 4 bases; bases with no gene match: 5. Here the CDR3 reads CASSLSTGPNEKLFF. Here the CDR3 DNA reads TGTGCCAGCAGCCTATCGACAGGGCCTAATGAAAAACTGTTTTTT.

The CDR3 nucleotides are TGCAGTGCTAGTGAAGGACAGGGGACCTACGAGCAGTACTTC. It translates to CSASEGQGTYEQYF. The rearrangement links TRBV20-1 to TRBJ2-7; 9 bases align to TRBD1. This CDR3 is built from 14 residues. The germline gives CDR1 DFQATT, CDR2 SNEGSKA (reference sequence). V was clipped by 3 bases and J by 2 bases; unmatched bases: 5.

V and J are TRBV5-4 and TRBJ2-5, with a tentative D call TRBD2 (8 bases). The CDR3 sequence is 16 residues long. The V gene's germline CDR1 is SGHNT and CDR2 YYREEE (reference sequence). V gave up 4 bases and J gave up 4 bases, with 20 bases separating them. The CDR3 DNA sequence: TGTGCCAGCAGCACCGGACTAGCAGGGGGTGGAGAGACCCAGTACTTC. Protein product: CASSTGLAGGGETQYF.

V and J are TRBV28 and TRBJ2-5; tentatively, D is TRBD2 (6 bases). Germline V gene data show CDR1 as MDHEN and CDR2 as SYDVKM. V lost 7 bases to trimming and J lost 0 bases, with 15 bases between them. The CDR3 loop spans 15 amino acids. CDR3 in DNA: TGTGCCAGCACCCTATACGGACTAAACCAAGAGACCCAGTACTTC. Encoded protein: CASTLYGLNQETQYF.

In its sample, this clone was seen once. CDR3 bases: TGTGCCAGCAGCGGACTAGCTTATGAGCAGTTCTTC. Its protein product is CASSGLAYEQFF. The gene calls are TRBV7-8 and TRBJ2-1; 8 bases map to TRBD2. This CDR3 contains 12 residues. The junction had 2 bases not matched to a gene; V was cut back by 5 bases and J by 8 bases. Germline CDR1 SGHVS, CDR2 FQNEAQ.

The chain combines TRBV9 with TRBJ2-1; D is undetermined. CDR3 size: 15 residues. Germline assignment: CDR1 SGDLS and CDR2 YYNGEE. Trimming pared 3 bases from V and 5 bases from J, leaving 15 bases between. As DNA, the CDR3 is TGTGCCAGCAGCGCCATATCGAGGCGAGACAATGAGCAGTTCTTC. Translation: CASSAISRRDNEQFF.

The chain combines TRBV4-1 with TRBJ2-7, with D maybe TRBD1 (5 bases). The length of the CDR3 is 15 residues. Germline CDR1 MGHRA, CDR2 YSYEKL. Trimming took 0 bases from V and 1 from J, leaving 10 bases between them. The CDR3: CASSQDGRGSYEQYF. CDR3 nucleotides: TGCGCCAGCAGCCAAGATGGTAGGGGATCCTACGAGCAGTACTTC.

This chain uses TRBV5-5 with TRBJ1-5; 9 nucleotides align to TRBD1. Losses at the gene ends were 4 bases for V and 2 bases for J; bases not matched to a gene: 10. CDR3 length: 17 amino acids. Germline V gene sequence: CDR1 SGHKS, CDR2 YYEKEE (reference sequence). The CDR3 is CASSPDRGGDGNQPQHF. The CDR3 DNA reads TGTGCCAGCAGCCCGGACAGGGGAGGGGATGGCAATCAGCCCCAGCATTTT. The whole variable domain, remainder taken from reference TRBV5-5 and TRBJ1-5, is DAGVTQSPTHLIKTRGQQVTLRCSPISGHKSVSWYQQVLGQGPQFIFQYYEKEERGRGNFPDRFSARQFPNYSSELNVNALLLGDSALYLCASSPDRGGDGNQPQHFGDGTRLSIL.